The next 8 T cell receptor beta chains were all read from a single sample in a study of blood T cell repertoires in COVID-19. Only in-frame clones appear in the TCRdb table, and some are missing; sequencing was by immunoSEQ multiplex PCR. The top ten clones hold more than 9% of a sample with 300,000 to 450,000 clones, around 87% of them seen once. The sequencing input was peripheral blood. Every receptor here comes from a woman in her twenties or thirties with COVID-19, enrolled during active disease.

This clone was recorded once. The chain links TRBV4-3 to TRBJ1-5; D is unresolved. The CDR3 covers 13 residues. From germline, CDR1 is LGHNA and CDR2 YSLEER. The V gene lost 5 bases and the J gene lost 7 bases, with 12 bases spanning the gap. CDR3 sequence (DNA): TGCGCCAGCAGCTCAACTTTTGCGCAGCCCCAGCATTTT. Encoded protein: CASSSTFAQPQHF.

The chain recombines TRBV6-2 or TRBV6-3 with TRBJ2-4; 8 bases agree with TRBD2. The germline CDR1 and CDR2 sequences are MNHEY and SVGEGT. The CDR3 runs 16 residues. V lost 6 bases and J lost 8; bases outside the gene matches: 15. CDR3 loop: CASSRPGAGGRDIQYF. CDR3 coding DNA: TGTGCCAGCAGCCGCCCCGGGGCGGGAGGAAGGGACATTCAGTACTTC.

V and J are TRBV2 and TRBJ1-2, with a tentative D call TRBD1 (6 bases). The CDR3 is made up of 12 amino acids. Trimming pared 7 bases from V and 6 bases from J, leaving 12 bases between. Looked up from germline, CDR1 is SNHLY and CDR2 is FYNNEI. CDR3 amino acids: CASTKEGDGYTF. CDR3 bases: TGTGCCAGCACCAAAGAGGGGGATGGCTACACCTTC.

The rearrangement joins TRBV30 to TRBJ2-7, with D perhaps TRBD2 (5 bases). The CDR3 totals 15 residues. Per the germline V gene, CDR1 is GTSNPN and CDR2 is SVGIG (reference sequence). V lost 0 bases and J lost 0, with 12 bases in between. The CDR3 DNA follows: TGTGCCTGGAGTGTCGGGGTTAGAAGCTCCTACGAGCAGTACTTC. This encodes CAWSVGVRSSYEQYF.

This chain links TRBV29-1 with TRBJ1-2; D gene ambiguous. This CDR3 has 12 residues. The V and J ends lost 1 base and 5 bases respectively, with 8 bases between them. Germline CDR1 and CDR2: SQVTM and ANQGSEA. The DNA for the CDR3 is TGCAGCGTTGAAGGGGGAGTTTATGGCTACACCTTC. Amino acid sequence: CSVEGGVYGYTF.

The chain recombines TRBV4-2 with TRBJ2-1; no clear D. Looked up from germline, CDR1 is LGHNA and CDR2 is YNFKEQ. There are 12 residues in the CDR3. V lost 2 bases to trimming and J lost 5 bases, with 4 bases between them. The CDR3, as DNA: TGTGCCAGCAGCCAATCTCACAATGAGCAGTTCTTC. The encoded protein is CASSQSHNEQFF.

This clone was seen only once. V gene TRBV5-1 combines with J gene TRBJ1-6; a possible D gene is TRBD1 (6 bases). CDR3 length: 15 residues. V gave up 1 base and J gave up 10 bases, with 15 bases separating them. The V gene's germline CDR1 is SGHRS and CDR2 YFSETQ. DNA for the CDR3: TGCGCCAGCAGCTTGTCCGGCGGACAGAGGTCACCCCTCCACTTT. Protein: CASSLSGGQRSPLHF.

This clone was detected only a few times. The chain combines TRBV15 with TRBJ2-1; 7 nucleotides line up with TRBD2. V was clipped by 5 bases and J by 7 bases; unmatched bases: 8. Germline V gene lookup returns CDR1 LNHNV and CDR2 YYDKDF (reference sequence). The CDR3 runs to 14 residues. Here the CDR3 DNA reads TGTGCCACCAGCTCGGCCCTAGCGGTTAATGAGCAGTTCTTC. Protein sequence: CATSSALAVNEQFF.